This passage covers 3 T cell receptor beta chains from one sample sequenced in a study of shared T cell receptors in the human thymus. The assay was immunoSEQ multiplex PCR, and TCRdb's table has in-frame clones only and misses some. Among around 68,000 clones listed, roughly 96% were seen once. Specimen: thymocytes. The receptors stem from a human donor.

This clone appeared once. V and J are TRBV6-6 and TRBJ2-7, with a tentative D call TRBD2 (6 bases). The CDR3 is made up of 16 amino acids. V was trimmed by 3 bases and J by 0 bases, leaving 15 bases between them. Germline CDR1 reads MNHNY; CDR2 reads SVGAGI (reference sequence). The CDR3 DNA reads as TGTGCCAGCAGTTATGTAAGGAGGGCAAGCTCCTACGAGCAGTACTTC. Protein product: CASSYVRRASSYEQYF.

The rearrangement links TRBV29-1 to TRBJ2-3, with TRBD1 matching 9 bases. V lost 0 bases to trimming and J lost 2 bases; unmatched junction nucleotides: 9. Germline assignment: CDR1 SQVTM and CDR2 ANQGSEA. The CDR3 sequence is 17 residues long. The CDR3 region is CSVEESHRGLYTDTQYF. DNA for the CDR3: TGCAGCGTTGAAGAAAGCCACAGGGGGCTCTACACAGATACGCAGTATTTT.

This chain connects TRBV5-1 to TRBJ1-2; the D gene is possibly TRBD1 (5 bases). In germline, CDR1 is SGHRS, CDR2 YFSETQ. Trimming left V 4 bases short and J 6 bases short, with 19 bases between. The CDR3 runs to 15 residues. For the CDR3, the DNA is TGCGCCAGCAGCAGCGCCGGGCAGAGGGGTGATGGCTACACCTTC. It specifies CASSSAGQRGDGYTF.